The rows below give T cell receptor beta chains drawn from one sample of a study of T cells after yellow fever vaccination. TCRdb itself ran the 5' RACE reads through MiXCR, one entry per CDR3 protein. The top ten clones hold less than 3.5% of a sample with 250,000 to 300,000 distinct CDR3 sequences, about 5.2% of them seen once. The sequencing used CD4+ T cells sorted from PBMCs, collected on the day of the yellow fever booster vaccination. The receptors originated from a man younger than 30 who received the YFV17D yellow fever vaccine. The CDR3 runs from the conserved cysteine through the conserved F or W. Each record gives: V gene, clone size, J gene, D gene, CDR3 DNA, CDR3 protein. The D gene is left open where the match is weak. Part of the rows lack a size; the others show once, few, many or a class for expanded clones.

>TRBV12-5|NA|TRBJ1-1|TRBD1
TGTGCTAGTGGTTTGGTAGACAGGGGCGCATGGGACACTGAAGCTTTCTTT
CASGLVDRGAWDTEAFF
>TRBV6-6|many|TRBJ2-1|TRBD2
TGTGCCAGCAGTCCGACCCCGGGACTAGCGGGGGGCTTTACCCACTACAATGAGCAGTTCTTC
CASSPTPGLAGGFTHYNEQFF
>TRBV18|few|TRBJ2-7|NA
TGTGCCAGCTCACGCGCCGGGACCTCCTACGAGCAGTACTTC
CASSRAGTSYEQYF
>TRBV5-1|NA|TRBJ1-1|NA
TGCGCCAGCAGCCATGAGGCAATTAACACTGAAGCTTTCTTT
CASSHEAINTEAFF
>TRBV5-1|NA|TRBJ2-2|TRBD1
TGCGCCAGCAGTTCAACAGGGGTAGCGAACACCGGGGAGCTGTTTTTT
CASSSTGVANTGELFF
>TRBV5-4|many|TRBJ1-2|NA
TGTGCCAGCAGACCCCCGGCCTCGGTATATGGCTACACCTTC
CASRPPASVYGYTF
>TRBV19|NA|TRBJ2-5|NA
TGTGCCAGTAGTATAGGCCCGGGACGTCAAGAGACCCAGTACTTC
CASSIGPGRQETQYF
>TRBV20-1|NA|TRBJ1-4|TRBD1
TGCAGTGCTAGAGTCCGCCTGGACAGGGGTAGGGAAAAACTGTTTTTT
CSARVRLDRGREKLFF
>TRBV12-3/TRBV12-4|many|TRBJ2-1|TRBD2
TGTGCCAGCAGTCAAACTAGCGGGGGGGCTAATGAGCAGTTCTTC
CASSQTSGGANEQFF
>TRBV5-1|NA|TRBJ2-5|NA
TGCGCCAGCAGCTTGCTAGGGAACCAAGAGACCCAGTACTTC
CASSLLGNQETQYF
>TRBV4-1|NA|TRBJ1-1|NA
TGCGCCAGCAGCCAAGATCCTACCGGGACGGGGAACACTGAAGCTTTCTTT
CASSQDPTGTGNTEAFF
>TRBV5-1|many|TRBJ2-1|TRBD2
TGCGCCAGCAGCCCCAATGGTCTAGCGGGGGGGTTTCGCAATGAGCAGTTCTTC
CASSPNGLAGGFRNEQFF
>TRBV9|few|TRBJ1-3|TRBD1
TGTGCCAGCAGCGTAGGAGACAGGGGCGCTGGAAACACCATATATTTT
CASSVGDRGAGNTIYF
>TRBV7-9|NA|TRBJ2-5|NA
TGTGCCAGCAGCTCCCCAGGGGCTCGAGAGACCCAGTACTTC
CASSSPGARETQYF
>TRBV29-1|many|TRBJ2-3|TRBD2
TGCAGCGTTGAAGGTGCAAGCGGGGGGGGCACAGATACGCAGTATTTT
CSVEGASGGGTDTQYF
>TRBV12-2|NA|TRBJ2-5|NA
TGTGCAAGTCGCTTAGTGGTTTTGGCAGGGCAAAAGAGGATGGAGACCCAGTACTTC
CASRLVVLAGQKRMETQYF
>TRBV10-3|NA|TRBJ1-2|NA
TGTGCCATCAGTGAACCCCTCTGGCAGACCATTGGCTATGGCTACACCTTC
CAISEPLWQTIGYGYTF
>TRBV7-9|few|TRBJ1-6|NA
TGTGCCAGCAGTACTCTTGGCTCCTATAATTCACCCCTCCACTTT
CASSTLGSYNSPLHF
>TRBV11-2|many|TRBJ2-3|TRBD2
TGTGCCAGCAGCAAACATGGGCCGGGGGGGAGTTATAGCACAGATACGCAGTATTTT
CASSKHGPGGSYSTDTQYF
>TRBV15|many|TRBJ2-7|TRBD1
TGTGCCACCAGACGGGACAGCTCCTACGAGCAGTACTTC
CATRRDSSYEQYF
>TRBV18|NA|TRBJ1-1|NA
TGTGCCAGCTCACCAATGATGAACACTGAAGCTTTCTTT
CASSPMMNTEAFF
>TRBV10-3|many|TRBJ2-5|NA
TGTGCCATCAGGGAGGACAGTAACCAAGAGACCCAGTACTTC
CAIREDSNQETQYF
>TRBV7-9|many|TRBJ2-2|NA
TGTGCCAGCAGCTCCTATGCCGGGACCTCTAGGGTGTTTTTT
CASSSYAGTSRVFF
>TRBV6-5|NA|TRBJ2-3|TRBD2
TGTGCCAGCAGTTATAGCGGGGGATTCACAGATACGCAGTATTTT
CASSYSGGFTDTQYF
>TRBV7-6|many|TRBJ1-1|NA
TGTGCCAGCAGCTCGCCAGGGGATGGAAACACTGAAGCTTTCTTT
CASSSPGDGNTEAFF
>TRBV5-1|many|TRBJ1-3|NA
TGCGCCAGCAGCTTGGAGCATACTGGAAACACCATATATTTT
CASSLEHTGNTIYF
>TRBV25-1|many|TRBJ1-2|NA
TGTGCCAGCAGTGACCCTACCCACTATGGCTACACCTTC
CASSDPTHYGYTF
>TRBV6-2/TRBV6-3|NA|TRBJ2-2|NA
TGTGCCAGCAGTGGAAGGGAGCTGTTTTTT
CASSGRELFF
>TRBV7-2|NA|TRBJ2-3|NA
TGTGCCAGCAGCTTAGGGTTGTATACCGGGTCAGATACGCAGTATTTT
CASSLGLYTGSDTQYF
>TRBV7-6|few|TRBJ1-2|NA
TGTGCCAGCAGCCCCCGAACGGCCCAAGTCCCCTATCGTGGCTACACCTTC
CASSPRTAQVPYRGYTF
>TRBV20-1|few|TRBJ2-7|NA
TGCAGTGCGACAAACACAGGTTACTACGAGCAGTACTTC
CSATNTGYYEQYF
>TRBV29-1|many|TRBJ2-1|NA
TGCAGCGTGCGAGTCGCGGGGCGCAATGAGCAGTTCTTC
CSVRVAGRNEQFF
>TRBV7-3|NA|TRBJ1-3|NA
TGTGCCAGCAGCTTATGGGGGGCCACTGGAAACACCATATATTTT
CASSLWGATGNTIYF
>TRBV7-2|few|TRBJ2-5|NA
TGTGCCAGCAGCTTAAACAGGGGAGGTCCCCTGGGGGAGACCCAGTACTTC
CASSLNRGGPLGETQYF
>TRBV11-2|many|TRBJ1-6|NA
TGTGCCAGCAGCCCTCAGGCCTTAAGGGTAACGGAGGCCCTCCACTTT
CASSPQALRVTEALHF
>TRBV20-1|few|TRBJ2-7|TRBD1
TGCAGTGCTTCCGGACAGGGGAACACCTACGAGCAGTACTTC
CSASGQGNTYEQYF
>TRBV9|NA|TRBJ2-1|TRBD2
TGTGCCAGCAGCGTAGGGACTAGCCGAAACAATGAGCAGTTCTTC
CASSVGTSRNNEQFF
>TRBV20-1|few|TRBJ2-1|TRBD2
TGCAGTGCTAGAGGACAGCGGGGGGCCTACAATGAGCAGTTCTTC
CSARGQRGAYNEQFF
>TRBV23-1|many|TRBJ2-7|NA
TGCGCCAGCAGAGAAAGGTCCCCCGGCGGCGGGGCCGAGCAGTACTTC
CASRERSPGGGAEQYF
>TRBV5-1|few|TRBJ2-7|NA
TGCGCCAGCAGATCTGGACAGCCCTACGAGCAGTACTTC
CASRSGQPYEQYF
>TRBV28|NA|TRBJ2-2|TRBD1
TGTGCCAGCAGTTCCCGGGACAGGAGGACCGGGGAGCTGTTTTTT
CASSSRDRRTGELFF
>TRBV4-2|many|TRBJ2-5|NA
TGTGCCAGCAGCCAAGATCTAGGGCTTGGGGAGACCCAGTACTTC
CASSQDLGLGETQYF
>TRBV6-6|NA|TRBJ1-1|NA
TGTGCCAGTAGGGGGACGAACACTGAAGCTTTCTTT
CASRGTNTEAFF
>TRBV20-1|many|TRBJ2-2|NA
TGCAGTGCTAGAGATTGGAGGGGGGACACCGGGGAGCTGTTTTTT
CSARDWRGDTGELFF
>TRBV5-6|many|TRBJ1-4|NA
TGTGCCAGCAGCTTGGGGGTTCGGGAAAAACTGTTTTTT
CASSLGVREKLFF
>TRBV5-1|many|TRBJ1-1|NA
TGCGCCAGCAGCTTTTCTACCTCGGGGTTCGAAGCTTTCTTT
CASSFSTSGFEAFF
>TRBV7-3|many|TRBJ2-7|TRBD2
TGTGCCAGCAGCTCGCAAGCGGGGGGGCCCTACGAGCAGTACTTC
CASSSQAGGPYEQYF
>TRBV28|many|TRBJ2-2|NA
TGTGCCACCGTGGTTAACACCGGGGAGCTGTTTTTT
CATVVNTGELFF
>TRBV5-1|many|TRBJ1-2|NA
TGCGCCAGCCGCATACAGGAGATCGATGGCTACACCTTC
CASRIQEIDGYTF
>TRBV12-3/TRBV12-4|many|TRBJ1-1|NA
TGTGCCAGCAGCCCCCGTACGACAGGACCCCAAGCTTTCTTT
CASSPRTTGPQAFF
>TRBV6-2/TRBV6-3|NA|TRBJ2-7|TRBD1
TGTGCCAGCAGGTACCAGGGACAGTTTGCCTACGAGCAGTACTTC
CASRYQGQFAYEQYF